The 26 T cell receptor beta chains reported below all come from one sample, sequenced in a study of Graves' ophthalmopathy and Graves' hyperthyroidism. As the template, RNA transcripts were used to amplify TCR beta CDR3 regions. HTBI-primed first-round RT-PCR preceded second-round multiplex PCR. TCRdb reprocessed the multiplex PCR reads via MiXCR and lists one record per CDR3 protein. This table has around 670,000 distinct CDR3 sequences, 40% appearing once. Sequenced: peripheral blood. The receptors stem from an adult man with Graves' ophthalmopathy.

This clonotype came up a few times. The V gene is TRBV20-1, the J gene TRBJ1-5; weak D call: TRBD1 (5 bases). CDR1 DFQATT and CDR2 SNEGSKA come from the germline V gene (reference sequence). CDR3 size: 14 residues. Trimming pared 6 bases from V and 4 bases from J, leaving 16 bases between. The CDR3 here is CSAQDNQLNQPQHF. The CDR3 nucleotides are TGCAGTGCCCAGGACAATCAGTTAAATCAGCCCCAGCATTTT.

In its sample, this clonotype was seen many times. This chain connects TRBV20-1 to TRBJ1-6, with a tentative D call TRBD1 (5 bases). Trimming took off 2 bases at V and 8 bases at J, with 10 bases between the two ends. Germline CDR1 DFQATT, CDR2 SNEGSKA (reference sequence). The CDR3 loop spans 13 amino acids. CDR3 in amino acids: CSARSRDDSPLHF. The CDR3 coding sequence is TGCAGTGCTAGATCCAGGGACGATTCACCCCTCCACTTT.

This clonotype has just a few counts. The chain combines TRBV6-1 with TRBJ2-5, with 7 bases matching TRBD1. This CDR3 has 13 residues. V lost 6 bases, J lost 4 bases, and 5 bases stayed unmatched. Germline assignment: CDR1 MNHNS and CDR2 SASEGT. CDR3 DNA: TGTGCCAGCAGCGTAAAGGGGGCAGAGACCCAGTACTTC. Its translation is CASSVKGAETQYF.

The CDR3 sequence: CASSQDTYQPQHF. CDR3 sequence (DNA): TGCGCCAGCAGCCAAGACACGTATCAGCCCCAGCATTTT. J is TRBJ1-5 and V is TRBV4-3; D is undetermined. The CDR3 has 13 residues. The V end lost 0 bases, the J end lost 5 bases, and 5 bases lay between the germline ends. From germline, CDR1 is LGHNA and CDR2 YSLEER.

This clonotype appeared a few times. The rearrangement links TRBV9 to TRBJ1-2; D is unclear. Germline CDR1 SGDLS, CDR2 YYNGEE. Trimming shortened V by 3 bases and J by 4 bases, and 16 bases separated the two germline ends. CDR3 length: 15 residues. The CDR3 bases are TGTGCCAGCAGCGCTGTATTTGACACGTCCTATGGCTACACCTTC. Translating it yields CASSAVFDTSYGYTF. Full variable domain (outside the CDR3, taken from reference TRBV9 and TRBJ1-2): DSGVTQTPKHLITATGQRVTLRCSPRSGDLSVYWYQQSLDQGLQFLIQYYNGEERAKGNILERFSAQQFPDLHSELNLSSLELGDSALYFCASSAVFDTSYGYTFGSGTRLTVV.

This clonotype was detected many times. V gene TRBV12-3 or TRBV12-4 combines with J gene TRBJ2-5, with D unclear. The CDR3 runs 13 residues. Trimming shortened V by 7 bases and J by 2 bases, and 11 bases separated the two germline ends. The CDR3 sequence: CASTSDTQETQYF. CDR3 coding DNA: TGTGCCAGCACCTCAGACACGCAAGAGACCCAGTACTTC.

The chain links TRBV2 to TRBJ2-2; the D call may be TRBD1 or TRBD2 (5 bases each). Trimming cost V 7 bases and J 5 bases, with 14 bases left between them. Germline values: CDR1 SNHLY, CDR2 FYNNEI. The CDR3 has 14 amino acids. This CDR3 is CASIGTSGTGELFF. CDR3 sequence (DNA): TGTGCCAGCATCGGGACGTCGGGAACCGGGGAGCTGTTTTTT.

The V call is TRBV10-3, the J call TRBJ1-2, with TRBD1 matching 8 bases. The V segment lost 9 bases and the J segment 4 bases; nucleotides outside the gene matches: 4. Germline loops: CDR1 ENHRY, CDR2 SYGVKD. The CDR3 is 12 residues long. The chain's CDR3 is CAMTGEVYGYTF. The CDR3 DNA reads TGTGCCATGACAGGGGAAGTCTATGGCTACACCTTC.

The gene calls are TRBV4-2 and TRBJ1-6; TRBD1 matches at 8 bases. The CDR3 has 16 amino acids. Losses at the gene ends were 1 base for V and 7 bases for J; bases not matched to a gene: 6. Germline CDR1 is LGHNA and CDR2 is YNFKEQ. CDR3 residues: CASSQARQGNNSPLHF. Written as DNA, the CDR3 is TGTGCCAGCAGCCAAGCGAGACAGGGGAACAATTCACCCCTCCACTTT.

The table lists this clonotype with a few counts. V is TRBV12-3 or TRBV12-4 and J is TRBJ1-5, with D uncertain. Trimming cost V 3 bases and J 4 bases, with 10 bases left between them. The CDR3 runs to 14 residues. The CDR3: CASSFMAGNQPQHF. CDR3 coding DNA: TGTGCCAGCAGTTTTATGGCAGGAAATCAGCCCCAGCATTTT.

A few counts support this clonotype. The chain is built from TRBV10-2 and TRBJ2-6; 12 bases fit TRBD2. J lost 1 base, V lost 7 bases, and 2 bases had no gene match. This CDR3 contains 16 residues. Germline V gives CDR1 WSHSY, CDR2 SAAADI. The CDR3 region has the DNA TGCGCCAGCACAACTAGCGGGGGGTCTGGGGCCAACGTCCTGACTTTC. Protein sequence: CASTTSGGSGANVLTF.

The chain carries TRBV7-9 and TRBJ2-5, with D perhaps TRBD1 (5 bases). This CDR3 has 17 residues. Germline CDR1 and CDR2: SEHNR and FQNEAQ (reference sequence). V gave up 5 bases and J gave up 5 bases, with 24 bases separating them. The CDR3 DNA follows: TGTGCCAGCAGCCCGAGGTACTCTGGGGCCAGTGTGGAGACCCAGTACTTC. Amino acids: CASSPRYSGASVETQYF. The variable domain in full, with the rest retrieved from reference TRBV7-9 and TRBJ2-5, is DTGVSQNPRHKITKRGQNVTFRCDPISEHNRLYWYRQTLGQGPEFLTYFQNEAQLEKSRLLSDRFSAERPKGSFSTLEIQRTEQGDSAMYLCASSPRYSGASVETQYFGPGTRLLVL.

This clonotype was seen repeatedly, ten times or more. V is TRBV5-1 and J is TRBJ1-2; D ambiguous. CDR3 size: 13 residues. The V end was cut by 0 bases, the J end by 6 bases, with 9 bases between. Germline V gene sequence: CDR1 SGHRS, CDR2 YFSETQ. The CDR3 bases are TGCGCCAGCAGCTTGGAAGTGAGGGATGGCTACACCTTC. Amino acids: CASSLEVRDGYTF. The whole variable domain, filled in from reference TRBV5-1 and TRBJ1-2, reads KAGVTQTPRYLIKTRGQQVTLSCSPISGHRSVSWYQQTPGQGLQFLFEYFSETQRNKGNFPGRFSGRQFSNSRSEMNVSTLELGDSALYLCASSLEVRDGYTFGSGTRLTVV.

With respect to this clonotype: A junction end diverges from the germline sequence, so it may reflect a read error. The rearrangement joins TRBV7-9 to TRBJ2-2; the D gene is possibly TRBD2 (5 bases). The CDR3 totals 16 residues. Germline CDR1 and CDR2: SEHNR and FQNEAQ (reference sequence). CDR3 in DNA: TGCGCCAGCAGCCAAATTCCTCGGGGGAACACCGGGGAGCTGTTTTTT. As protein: CASSQIPRGNTGELFF.

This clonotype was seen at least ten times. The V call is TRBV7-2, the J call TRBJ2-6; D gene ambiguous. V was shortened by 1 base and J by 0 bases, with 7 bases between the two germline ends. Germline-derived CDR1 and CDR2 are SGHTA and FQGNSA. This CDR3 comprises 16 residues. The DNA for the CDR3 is TGTGCCAGCAGCTTAGAAATTAACTCTGGGGCCAACGTCCTGACTTTC. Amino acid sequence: CASSLEINSGANVLTF. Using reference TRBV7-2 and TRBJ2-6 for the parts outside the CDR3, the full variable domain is GAGVSQSPSNKVTEKGKDVELRCDPISGHTALYWYRQSLGQGLEFLIYFQGNSAPDKSGLPSDRFSAERTGGSVSTLTIQRTQQEDSAVYLCASSLEINSGANVLTFGAGSRLTVL.

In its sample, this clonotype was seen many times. In DNA form, the CDR3 reads TGCGCCAGCAGGACAAGGGGATACACTGAAGCTTTCTTT. It translates to CASRTRGYTEAFF. The chain carries TRBV10-1 and TRBJ1-1; D is possibly TRBD1 (5 bases). Deletions cut 6 bases from V and 3 bases from J, with 11 bases between. Germline lookup yields CDR1 WNHNN and CDR2 SYGVQD (reference sequence). This CDR3 has 13 residues.

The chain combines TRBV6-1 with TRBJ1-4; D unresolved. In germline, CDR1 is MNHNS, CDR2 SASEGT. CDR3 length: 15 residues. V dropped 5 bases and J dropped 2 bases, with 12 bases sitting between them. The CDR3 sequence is CASSSPPVTNEKLFF. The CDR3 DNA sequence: TGTGCCAGCAGTTCTCCCCCGGTGACTAATGAAAAACTGTTTTTT.

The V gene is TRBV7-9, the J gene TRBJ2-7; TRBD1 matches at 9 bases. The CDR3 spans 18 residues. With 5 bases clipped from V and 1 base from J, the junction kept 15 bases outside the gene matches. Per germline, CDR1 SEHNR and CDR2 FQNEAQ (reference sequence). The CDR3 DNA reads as TGTGCCAGCAGCCATTACAGGAACCCGGGACAGGGTTCCTACGAGCAGTACTTC. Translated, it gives CASSHYRNPGQGSYEQYF.

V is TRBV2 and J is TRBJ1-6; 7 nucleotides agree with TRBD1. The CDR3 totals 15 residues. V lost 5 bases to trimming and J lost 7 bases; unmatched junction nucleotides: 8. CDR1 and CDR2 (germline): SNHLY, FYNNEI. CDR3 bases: TGTGCCAGCAGTAGTTGGGACAGCGTAAATTCACCCCTCCACTTT. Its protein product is CASSSWDSVNSPLHF.

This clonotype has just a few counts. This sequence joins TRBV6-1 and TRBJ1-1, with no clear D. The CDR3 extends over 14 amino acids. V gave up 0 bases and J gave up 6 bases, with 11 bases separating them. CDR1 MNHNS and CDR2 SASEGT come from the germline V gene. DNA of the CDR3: TGTGCCAGCAGTGAAGCTGTCCCACGGGCTGAAGCTTTCTTT. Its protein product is CASSEAVPRAEAFF.

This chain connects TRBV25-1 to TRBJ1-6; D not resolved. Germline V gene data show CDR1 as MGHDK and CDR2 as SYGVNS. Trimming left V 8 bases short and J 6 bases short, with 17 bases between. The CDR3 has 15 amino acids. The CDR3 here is CASRLSGVPNSPLHF. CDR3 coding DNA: TGTGCCAGCCGACTTTCTGGGGTGCCTAATTCACCCCTCCACTTT. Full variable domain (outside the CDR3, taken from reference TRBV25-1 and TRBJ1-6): EADIYQTPRYLVIGTGKKITLECSQTMGHDKMYWYQQDPGMELHLIHYSYGVNSTEKGDLSSESTVSRIRTEHFPLTLESARPSHTSQYLCASRLSGVPNSPLHFGNGTRLTVT.

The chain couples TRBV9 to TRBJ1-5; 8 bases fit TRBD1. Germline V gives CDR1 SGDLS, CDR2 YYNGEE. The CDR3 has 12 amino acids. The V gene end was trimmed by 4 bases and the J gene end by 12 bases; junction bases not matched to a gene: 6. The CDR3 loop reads CASSTGGPIQHF. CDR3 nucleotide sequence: TGTGCCAGCAGCACAGGGGGTCCGATCCAGCATTTT.

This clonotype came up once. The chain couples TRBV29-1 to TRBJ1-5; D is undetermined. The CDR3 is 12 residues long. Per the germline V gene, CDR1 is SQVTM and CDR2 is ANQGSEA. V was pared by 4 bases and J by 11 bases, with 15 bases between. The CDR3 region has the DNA TGCAGCGTTGCGGCGGGTTTTGAGACCCAGCATTTT. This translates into CSVAAGFETQHF.

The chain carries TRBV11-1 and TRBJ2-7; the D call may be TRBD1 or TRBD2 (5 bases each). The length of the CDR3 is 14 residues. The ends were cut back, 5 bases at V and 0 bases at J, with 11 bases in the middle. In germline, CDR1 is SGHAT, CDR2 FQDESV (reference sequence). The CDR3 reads CASSVHGTSYEQYF. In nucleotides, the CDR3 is TGTGCCAGCAGCGTACACGGGACCTCCTACGAGCAGTACTTC. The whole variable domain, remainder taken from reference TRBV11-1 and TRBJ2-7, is EAEVAQSPRYKITEKSQAVAFWCDPISGHATLYWYRQILGQGPELLVQFQDESVVDDSQLPKDRFSAERLKGVDSTLKIQPAELGDSAMYLCASSVHGTSYEQYFGPGTRLTVT.

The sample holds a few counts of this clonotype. Written as DNA, the CDR3 is TGCAGTGCTAGGCACAGATTGAACACTGAAGCTTTCTTT. It codes for CSARHRLNTEAFF. The V and J genes are TRBV20-1 and TRBJ1-1; no clear D gene. V was clipped by 3 bases and J by 0 bases, with 8 bases between them. Germline V gene sequence: CDR1 DFQATT, CDR2 SNEGSKA (reference sequence). The CDR3 is made up of 13 amino acids.

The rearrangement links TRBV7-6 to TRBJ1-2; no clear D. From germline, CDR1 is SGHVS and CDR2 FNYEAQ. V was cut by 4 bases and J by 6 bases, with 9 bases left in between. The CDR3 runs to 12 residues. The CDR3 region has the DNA TGTGCCAGCAGCTCCGGGTATGATGGCTACACCTTC. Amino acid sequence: CASSSGYDGYTF. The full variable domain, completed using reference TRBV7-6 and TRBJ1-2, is GAGVSQSPRYKVTKRGQDVALRCDPISGHVSLYWYRQALGQGPEFLTYFNYEAQQDKSGLPNDRFSAERPEGSISTLTIQRTEQRDSAMYRCASSSGYDGYTFGSGTRLTVV.